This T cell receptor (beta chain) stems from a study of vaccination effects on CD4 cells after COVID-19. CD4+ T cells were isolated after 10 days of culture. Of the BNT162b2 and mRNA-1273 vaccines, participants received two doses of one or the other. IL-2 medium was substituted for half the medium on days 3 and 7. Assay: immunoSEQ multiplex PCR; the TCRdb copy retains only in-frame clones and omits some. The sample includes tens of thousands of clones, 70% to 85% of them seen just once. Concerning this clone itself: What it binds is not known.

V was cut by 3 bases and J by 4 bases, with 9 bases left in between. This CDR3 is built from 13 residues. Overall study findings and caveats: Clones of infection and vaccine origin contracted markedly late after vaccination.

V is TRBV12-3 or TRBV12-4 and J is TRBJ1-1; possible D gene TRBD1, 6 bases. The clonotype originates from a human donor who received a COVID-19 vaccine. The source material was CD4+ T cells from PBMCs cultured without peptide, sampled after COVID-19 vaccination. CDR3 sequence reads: CASSFTGSTEAFF. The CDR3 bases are TGTGCCAGCAGTTTCACAGGGTCCACTGAAGCTTTCTTT.